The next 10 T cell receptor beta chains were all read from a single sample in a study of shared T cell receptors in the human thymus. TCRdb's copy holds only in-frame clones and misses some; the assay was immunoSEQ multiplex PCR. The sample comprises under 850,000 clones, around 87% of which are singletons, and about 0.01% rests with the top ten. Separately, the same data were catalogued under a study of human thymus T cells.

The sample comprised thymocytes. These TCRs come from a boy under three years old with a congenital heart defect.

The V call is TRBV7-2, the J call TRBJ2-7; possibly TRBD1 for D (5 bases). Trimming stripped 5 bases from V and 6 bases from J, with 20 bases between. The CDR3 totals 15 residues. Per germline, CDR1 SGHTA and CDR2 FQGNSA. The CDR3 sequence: CASSPLSDKLIEQYF. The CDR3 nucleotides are TGTGCCAGCAGCCCACTGTCGGACAAACTTATCGAGCAGTACTTC.

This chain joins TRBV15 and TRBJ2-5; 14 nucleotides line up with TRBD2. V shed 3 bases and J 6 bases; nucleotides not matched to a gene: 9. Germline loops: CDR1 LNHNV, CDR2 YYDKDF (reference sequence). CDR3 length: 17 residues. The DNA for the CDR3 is TGTGCCACCAGCAGCTCGAGACTAGCGGGAGGGCTAAAGACCCAGTACTTC. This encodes CATSSSRLAGGLKTQYF.

Here the CDR3 DNA reads TGCGCCAGCAGCTCCACAGGGTTGAAAGGCAATGAGCAGTTCTTC. This encodes CASSSTGLKGNEQFF. V gene TRBV5-1 combines with J gene TRBJ2-1; a possible D gene is TRBD1 (6 bases). CDR1 SGHRS and CDR2 YFSETQ come from the germline V gene. V was clipped by 3 bases and J by 6 bases, with 16 bases between them. The CDR3 is 15 amino acids.

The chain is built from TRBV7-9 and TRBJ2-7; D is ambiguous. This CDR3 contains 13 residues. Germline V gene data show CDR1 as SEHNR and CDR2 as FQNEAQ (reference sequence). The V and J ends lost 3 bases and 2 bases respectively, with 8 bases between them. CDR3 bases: TGTGCCAGCAGCTTTGGGCCAGCCTACGAGCAGTACTTC. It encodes CASSFGPAYEQYF.

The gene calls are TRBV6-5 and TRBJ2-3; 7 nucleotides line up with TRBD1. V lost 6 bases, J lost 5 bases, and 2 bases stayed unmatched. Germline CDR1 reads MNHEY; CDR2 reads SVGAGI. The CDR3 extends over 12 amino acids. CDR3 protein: CASSRGLDTQYF. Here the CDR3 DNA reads TGTGCCAGCAGCAGGGGGTTAGATACGCAGTATTTT.

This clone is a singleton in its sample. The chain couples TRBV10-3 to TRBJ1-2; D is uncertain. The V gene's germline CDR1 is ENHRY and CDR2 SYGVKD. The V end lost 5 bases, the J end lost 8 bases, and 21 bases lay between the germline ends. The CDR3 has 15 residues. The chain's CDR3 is CAISPAAPDSHGYTF. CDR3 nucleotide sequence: TGTGCCATCAGTCCCGCGGCGCCGGATTCGCACGGCTACACCTTC.

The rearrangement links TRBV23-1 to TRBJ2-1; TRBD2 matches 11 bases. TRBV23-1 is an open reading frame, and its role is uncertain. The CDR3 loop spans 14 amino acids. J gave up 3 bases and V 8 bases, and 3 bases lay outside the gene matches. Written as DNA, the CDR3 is TGCGCCAGCCCGCTAGCGGGAGGCTACAATGAGCAGTTCTTC. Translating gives CASPLAGGYNEQFF.

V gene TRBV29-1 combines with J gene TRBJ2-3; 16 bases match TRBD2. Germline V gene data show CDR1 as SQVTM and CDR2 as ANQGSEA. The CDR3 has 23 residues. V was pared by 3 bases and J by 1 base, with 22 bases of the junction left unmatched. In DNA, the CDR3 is TGCAGCGTTGAGATCGGGACAGGTCGGTCCGGGACTAGCGGGAGGGCCCGCACAGATACGCAGTATTTT. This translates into CSVEIGTGRSGTSGRARTDTQYF.

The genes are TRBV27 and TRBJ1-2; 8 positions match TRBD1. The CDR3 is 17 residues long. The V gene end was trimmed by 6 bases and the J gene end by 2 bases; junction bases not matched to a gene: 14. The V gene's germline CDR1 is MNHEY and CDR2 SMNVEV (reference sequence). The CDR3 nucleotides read TGTGCCAGCAGCCGTGGACAGGGCTTAGCCGAAAACTATGGCTACACCTTC. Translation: CASSRGQGLAENYGYTF.

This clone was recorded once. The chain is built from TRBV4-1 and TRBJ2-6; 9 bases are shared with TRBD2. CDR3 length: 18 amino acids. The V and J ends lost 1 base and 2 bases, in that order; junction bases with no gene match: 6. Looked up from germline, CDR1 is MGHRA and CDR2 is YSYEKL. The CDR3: CASSQGLAERPGANVLTF. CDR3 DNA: TGCGCCAGCAGCCAAGGACTAGCGGAAAGGCCTGGGGCCAACGTCCTGACTTTC.